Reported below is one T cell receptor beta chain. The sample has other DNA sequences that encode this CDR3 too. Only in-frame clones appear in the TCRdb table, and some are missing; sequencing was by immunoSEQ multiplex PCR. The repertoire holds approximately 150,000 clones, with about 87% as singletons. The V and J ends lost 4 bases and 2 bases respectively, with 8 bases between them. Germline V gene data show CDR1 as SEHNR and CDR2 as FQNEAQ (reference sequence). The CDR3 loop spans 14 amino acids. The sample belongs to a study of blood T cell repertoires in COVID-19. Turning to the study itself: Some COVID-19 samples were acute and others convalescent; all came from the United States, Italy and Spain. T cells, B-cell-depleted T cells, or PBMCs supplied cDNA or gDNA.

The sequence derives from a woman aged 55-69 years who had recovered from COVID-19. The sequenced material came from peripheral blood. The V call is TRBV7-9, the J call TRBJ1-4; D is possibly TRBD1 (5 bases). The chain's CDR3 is CASSSRVTNEKLFF. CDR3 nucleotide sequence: TGTGCCAGCAGCTCCAGGGTCACTAATGAAAAACTGTTTTTT.